The sequence of this T cell receptor beta chain was determined in a study of T cell responses to AZD1222 COVID-19 vaccine. For this clone: What it recognizes is unknown.

Broader study findings: Samples come after the peak T cell response, not at day 14. Of the AZD1222 recipients, only five to seven were seropositive at baseline. Donors, mostly white British, included more females; clonal diversity was possibly underestimated. Researchers report vaccine-associated CD4 TCRs spanning spike, with dominance at 160-218 and 743-854.

Clones were read by immunoSEQ multiplex PCR, and TCRdb kept only the in-frame ones, dropping some. The data contain approximately 120,000 clones, 70% to 90% of them seen just once; the ten biggest clones take up around 4%. From germline, CDR1 is MNHEY and CDR2 SVGAGI. V lost 11 bases to trimming and J lost 10 bases, with 15 bases between them. The CDR3 is 11 amino acids. This TCR was sampled from an adult in good health. V usage is TRBV6-5 and J usage is TRBJ2-1; D is tentatively TRBD1 or TRBD2 (6 bases each). The sequencing here drew on peripheral blood, taken on day 0 of AZD1222 vaccination. The CDR3 region is CAADGGREQFF. The CDR3 nucleotides read TGTGCCGCTGACGGGGGCCGGGAGCAGTTCTTC.